What follows are 11 T cell receptor beta chains derived from one specimen sequenced in a study of CD8 T cells in Susac syndrome. With random hexamers, reverse transcription was performed on roughly 0.45 to 1 ug of RNA. TCRdb used MiXCR to reprocess the immunoSEQ multiplex PCR reads, holding one entry per CDR3 protein. The sample shows 84,000 or so distinct CDR3 sequences, approximately 95% of them seen only once. Sequencing used CD8+ T cells from PBMCs. The receptors derive from a human donor with Susac syndrome.

This rearrangement joins TRBV12-3 or TRBV12-4 to TRBJ2-7; the D is unclear. The CDR3 is 12 residues long. V was shortened by 6 bases and J by 5 bases, with 11 bases between the two germline ends. The CDR3 sequence is CASSPVRHEQYF. In DNA, the CDR3 is TGTGCCAGCAGCCCTGTTCGGCACGAGCAGTACTTC.

This chain links TRBV5-1 with TRBJ2-3; possible D gene TRBD2, 5 bases. The CDR3 extends over 14 amino acids. Germline CDR1 reads SGHRS; CDR2 reads YFSETQ. The ends were cut back, 4 bases at V and 3 bases at J, with 12 bases in the middle. The CDR3 is CASSGVPGTDTQYF. CDR3 bases: TGCGCCAGCAGCGGGGTTCCGGGAACAGATACGCAGTATTTT.

The chain uses TRBV29-1 and TRBJ1-2, with D uncertain. The ends were cut back, 5 bases at V and 4 bases at J, with 11 bases in the middle. Germline V gene data show CDR1 as SQVTM and CDR2 as ANQGSEA. The CDR3 is 12 amino acids. The CDR3 coding sequence is TGCAGCGTTAAAGTTTTTGGCTATGGCTACACCTTC. It codes for CSVKVFGYGYTF. Full variable domain (outside the CDR3, taken from reference TRBV29-1 and TRBJ1-2): SAVISQKPSRDICQRGTSLTIQCQVDSQVTMMFWYRQQPGQSLTLIATANQGSEATYESGFVIDKFPISRPNLTFSTLTVSNMSPEDSSIYLCSVKVFGYGYTFGSGTRLTVV.

This clonotype was observed once. The chain links TRBV27 to TRBJ1-2, with D unclear. V was shortened by 3 bases and J by 8 bases, with 19 bases between the two germline ends. The CDR3 extends over 15 amino acids. CDR1 and CDR2 from the germline V gene are MNHEY and SMNVEV (reference sequence). The CDR3 DNA follows: TGTGCCAGCAGTTTTAACAGTGTAGGATCCGGAGGCTACACCTTC. Its translation is CASSFNSVGSGGYTF.

This clonotype came up once. The chain uses TRBV4-1 and TRBJ2-6; D is perhaps TRBD1 (5 bases). Germline CDR1 MGHRA, CDR2 YSYEKL. The CDR3 is made up of 17 amino acids. The V and J ends lost 1 base and 0 bases respectively, with 10 bases between them. The CDR3 is CASSQGQPTSGANVLTF. For the CDR3, the DNA is TGCGCCAGCAGCCAAGGACAGCCCACCTCTGGGGCCAACGTCCTGACTTTC.

This chain connects TRBV9 to TRBJ2-7; D possibly corresponds to TRBD1 (6 bases). The germline CDR1 and CDR2 sequences are SGDLS and YYNGEE. This CDR3 comprises 13 residues. V lost 0 bases and J 3 bases, leaving 7 bases between the germline ends. The DNA for the CDR3 is TGTGCCAGCAGCGTAGGGGACAACTACGAGCAGTACTTC. Protein: CASSVGDNYEQYF.

V is TRBV2 and J is TRBJ1-3; D unclear. Germline values: CDR1 SNHLY, CDR2 FYNNEI. Trimming pared 1 base from V and 0 bases from J, leaving 7 bases between. The CDR3 sequence is 15 residues long. In nucleotides, the CDR3 is TGTGCCAGCAGTGAAGGGGCGGTCTCTGGAAACACCATATATTTT. Protein: CASSEGAVSGNTIYF.

This chain connects TRBV2 to TRBJ2-7; D gene ambiguous. The ends were cut back, 6 bases at V and 3 bases at J, with 12 bases in the middle. The CDR3 is made up of 13 amino acids. Germline CDR1 and CDR2: SNHLY and FYNNEI. The CDR3 spells CASSPPPHYEQYF. CDR3 in DNA: TGTGCCAGCAGCCCACCTCCTCACTACGAGCAGTACTTC.

V and J are TRBV7-9 and TRBJ2-1; 8 nucleotides align to TRBD2. J gave up 15 bases and V 1 base, and 17 bases lay outside the gene matches. The V gene's germline CDR1 is SEHNR and CDR2 FQNEAQ (reference sequence). This CDR3 has 16 amino acids. The CDR3 loop reads CASSLDASGPPDGRFF. The CDR3 nucleotides read TGTGCCAGCAGCTTAGACGCTAGCGGGCCACCGGACGGGAGGTTCTTC.

The chain employs TRBV7-9 and TRBJ1-1, with TRBD1 matching 7 bases. The V and J ends lost 4 bases and 2 bases, in that order; junction bases with no gene match: 4. The CDR3 runs 14 residues. Looked up from germline, CDR1 is SEHNR and CDR2 is FQNEAQ (reference sequence). As DNA, the CDR3 is TGTGCCAGCAGCTCGGGACAGATAAACACTGAAGCTTTCTTT. It specifies CASSSGQINTEAFF.

The gene calls are TRBV4-3 and TRBJ1-4; D gene ambiguous. Trimming cost V 2 bases and J 7 bases, with 11 bases left between them. Germline V CDR1 and CDR2: LGHNA, YSLEER. The CDR3 runs 14 residues. This chain's CDR3 is CASSQSREGEKLFF. CDR3 DNA: TGCGCCAGCAGCCAATCTAGGGAGGGTGAAAAACTGTTTTTT.